This T cell receptor beta chain was recorded in a study of identical twins. Findings and limits, study-wide: Beta out-of-frame sequences showed weaker excess sharing between twins. Out-of-frame TCR alpha sharing observed in monozygotic twins exceeded model estimates.

In TCRdb, the 5' RACE reads were re-called with MiXCR into one record per CDR3 protein. This sample has a few hundred thousand distinct CDR3 sequences, with around 15% found just once. CDR1 and CDR2 (germline): MNHEY, SMNVEV (reference sequence). Trimming left V 5 bases short and J 3 bases short, with 10 bases between. CDR3 length: 13 amino acids. This clonotype was seen a few times. The antigen is unknown. These data were also reused for a study on yellow fever vaccine responses in identical twins.

The rearrangement joins TRBV27 to TRBJ1-2; a possible D gene is TRBD1 (5 bases). The material sequenced was CD4+ T cells sorted from blood. The receptor's source is a woman aged 18-30 years in good health. The CDR3 here is CASSKGEYYGYTF. DNA of the CDR3: TGTGCCAGCAGTAAAGGGGAGTACTATGGCTACACCTTC.